This T cell receptor (beta chain) was captured in a study of shared clonotypes between healthy human individuals. When replicate PCRs were run on sorted subsets, they used around 200 ng DNA, about 31,000 T cell genomes. Assay: immunoSEQ multiplex PCR; the TCRdb copy retains only in-frame clones and omits some. The data contain 640,000 or so clones, 55% to 75% of them singletons. Sequenced input: memory CD4+ T cells sorted from blood. Subset reported: CD45RA-negative fraction. This TCR came from a young woman in good health.

The CDR3 nucleotides read TGTGCCAGCAGCAAATATCCGGGACACCGGGTGGGGACTGAAGCTTTCTTT. It codes for CASSKYPGHRVGTEAFF. This chain links TRBV21-1 with TRBJ1-1; the D segment call TRBD1 is taken from the table without a DNA check. TRBV21-1 is a pseudogene locus. This CDR3 is built from 17 residues.